Given below is one T cell receptor beta chain in context. From germline, CDR1 is MGHRA and CDR2 YSYEKL. Trimming cost V 2 bases and J 1 base, with 8 bases left between them. This CDR3 region has 14 residues. The data were taken from a study of blood T cell repertoires in COVID-19. Some clones are missing from TCRdb's copy, which holds only in-frame ones; the method was immunoSEQ multiplex PCR. The top ten hold roughly 1.1% of the sample, which has fewer than 300,000 clones, 90% seen once. Enrolled through a virtual design, the participants were between roughly 18 and 90 years of age and came from about two dozen US areas.

The TCR was taken from a woman aged 25 to 45 who had recovered from COVID-19. The genes are TRBV4-1 and TRBJ1-1; D perhaps matches TRBD1 (6 bases). The sample taken for sequencing was PBMCs or T cells enriched from blood (not recorded which). The CDR3 region is CASSQRTANTEAFF. For the CDR3, the DNA is TGCGCCAGCAGCCAAAGGACAGCGAACACTGAAGCTTTCTTT.